This T cell receptor beta chain is drawn from a study of low-dose radiotherapy and immunotherapy resistance in tumors. Study details: Cohort 1 was treated with 0.5 Gy per fraction at 2-week intervals, amounting to 6.5 Gy overall.

V lost 2 bases, J lost 0 bases, and 6 bases stayed unmatched. The CDR3 runs 17 residues. With TRAV- and TRBV-specific primers, first-strand cDNA was made, covering the alpha and beta chains. For amplifying TCRs, the PCR ran for around 20 cycles with Phusion, which was used together with a constant-region primer and the adapter on the V primers. MiXCR, applied by TCRdb to the reads, yields one record per CDR3 protein. The sample includes 95,000 to 100,000 distinct CDR3 sequences, around 21% of them seen just once. Time point specified: after trial treatment. Treatment indicated: LDRT plus nivolumab, ipilimumab, low-dose cyclophosphamide and aspirin (RACIN trial).

The sequence was collected from a male donor with prostate cancer. This material consisted of PBMCs, taken after low-dose radiotherapy plus immunotherapy. This rearrangement joins TRBV12-3 or TRBV12-4 to TRBJ2-2; 7 bases line up with TRBD1. The CDR3 coding sequence is TGTGCCAGCAGTTTAAACAGGGGACAGTCGAACACCGGGGAGCTGTTTTTT. Protein product: CASSLNRGQSNTGELFF.